This record looks at one T cell receptor (beta chain) sequence and its context. Antigen specificity is unknown. Assay used: immunoSEQ multiplex PCR; TCRdb lists only in-frame clones, some missing. The table shows under 100,000 clones, with 92% occurring only once. Trimming removed 0 bases at V and 5 bases at J, with 10 bases between. Per germline, CDR1 MGHRA and CDR2 YSYEKL. The CDR3 totals 14 residues. The sample belongs to a study of OX40 agonist ivuxolimab in advanced cancers. Study-level background: Among those enrolled, mean age was approximately 62 years (range about 23 to 80) and about 81% were male. Study-level findings and limits: The expanded peripheral T cells' antigen specificity was not determined. CD8+ T cells were the subset that, on average, had more expanded clones than CD4+.

This receptor was taken from an adult with an advanced solid tumor such as melanoma, head and neck, liver or kidney cancer. The rearrangement links TRBV4-1 to TRBJ2-5, with D possibly called TRBD1 or TRBD2 (5 bases each). The sample here was CD4+ or CD8+ T cells sorted from blood, taken in a trial of the OX40 agonist ivuxolimab. The CDR3, as DNA: TGCGCCAGCAGCCAAGATTTGGGGGACGAGACCCAGTACTTC. This gives the protein CASSQDLGDETQYF.